This T cell receptor (beta chain) was profiled in a study of blood T cell repertoires in COVID-19. At the level of the study: PBMCs, B-cell-depleted T cells, or T cells were the source of the cDNA or gDNA that made up the material.

Original methodology: Estimation of nucleated cell counts relied on the amplification of reference gene primers. Some clones are missing from TCRdb's copy, which holds only in-frame ones; the method was immunoSEQ multiplex PCR. The DNA gave D and trimming, while V, J and clone size come from that table. The sample contains hundreds of thousands of clones, roughly nine tenths of which appear only once. This CDR3 region has 16 residues. Germline V gene sequence: CDR1 SGHTA, CDR2 FQGNSA. After removal of 5 bases from V and 7 bases from J, the junction contained 8 bases not matched to a gene. This sequence was found in a man aged 30-40 years who had recovered from COVID-19. V gene TRBV7-2 combines with J gene TRBJ2-1, with 13 bases that match TRBD2. The sequenced sample was PBMCs or T cells enriched from blood (not recorded which). CDR3 region: CASSPQLTSGRNEQFF. CDR3 in DNA: TGTGCCAGCAGCCCGCAATTGACTAGCGGGAGGAATGAGCAGTTCTTC. Drawing the rest from reference TRBV7-2 and TRBJ2-1, the complete variable domain is GAGVSQSPSNKVTEKGKDVELRCDPISGHTALYWYRQSLGQGLEFLIYFQGNSAPDKSGLPSDRFSAERTGGSVSTLTIQRTQQEDSAVYLCASSPQLTSGRNEQFFGPGTRLTVL.